These 29 T cell receptor beta chains share one sample of origin, sequenced in a study of blood T cell repertoires in COVID-19. This table comes from immunoSEQ multiplex PCR, and its TCRdb copy is limited to in-frame clones, with some not included. The data show roughly 240,000 clones, roughly four fifths seen once. Material for sequencing was peripheral blood. The receptors come from an older woman with acute or convalescent COVID-19.

Concerning this clone: One junction end does not reproduce the germline sequence, and a read error may be involved. The J gene is TRBJ2-2, the V gene TRBV6-2 or TRBV6-3; tentatively, D is TRBD2 (6 bases). Per the germline V gene, CDR1 is MNHEY and CDR2 is SVGEGT. The CDR3 runs to 17 residues. In DNA form, the CDR3 reads TGTGCCAGCCGTTACGCTTTCGGACTAACGAACACCGGGGAGCTGTTTTTT. Its translation: CASRYAFGLTNTGELFF.

The chain uses TRBV6-1 and TRBJ2-7; a weak D match, TRBD2 (6 bases). Germline CDR1 MNHNS, CDR2 SASEGT. The CDR3 spans 13 residues. The V and J ends lost 2 bases and 7 bases respectively, with 12 bases between them. CDR3 sequence: CASSEQGLGEQYF. In nucleotides, the CDR3 is TGTGCCAGCAGTGAACAGGGACTGGGGGAGCAGTACTTC.

The chain uses TRBV29-1 and TRBJ1-5; TRBD1 matches at 10 bases. V was clipped by 6 bases and J by 7 bases; unmatched bases: 6. This CDR3 spans 13 amino acids. The germline V gene encodes CDR1 SQVTM and CDR2 ANQGSEA. The CDR3: CSVGQGLGQPQHF. The CDR3 bases are TGCAGCGTGGGACAGGGGTTAGGCCAGCCCCAGCATTTT.

This rearrangement joins TRBV28 to TRBJ2-4; TRBD1 matches at 9 bases. Losses at the gene ends were 5 bases for V and 7 bases for J; bases not matched to a gene: 12. The CDR3 is 16 amino acids. Germline CDR1 and CDR2: MDHEN and SYDVKM. The CDR3 region has the DNA TGTGCCAGCAGTAGCCTCGGGACAGGGACCTCGAACATTCAGTACTTC. Protein sequence: CASSSLGTGTSNIQYF.

The chain recombines TRBV24-1 with TRBJ1-5; weak D call: TRBD1 (6 bases). CDR1 and CDR2 (germline): KGHDR, SFDVKD. Trimming removed 6 bases from V and 4 bases from J, with 9 bases in between. The CDR3 has 13 amino acids. This CDR3 reads CATSTTGNQPQHF. The CDR3 region has the DNA TGTGCCACCAGTACAACAGGGAATCAGCCCCAGCATTTT.

DNA for the CDR3: TGTGCCAGCAGGGACAGGGGGGGCACTGAAGCTTTCTTT. It translates to CASRDRGGTEAFF. The V call is TRBV25-1, the J call TRBJ1-1, with 10 bases matching TRBD1. Germline CDR1 and CDR2: MGHDK and SYGVNS. After removal of 6 bases from V and 4 bases from J, the junction contained 2 bases not matched to a gene. This CDR3 spans 13 amino acids.

This clone was found a few times. The chain is built from TRBV4-2 and TRBJ1-4; 7 bases line up with TRBD1. The CDR3 totals 17 residues. The germline V gene has CDR1 LGHNA and CDR2 YNFKEQ. J gave up 5 bases and V 0 bases, and 9 bases lay outside the gene matches. The CDR3 DNA follows: TGTGCCAGCAGCCAAGATCCTCCCAGGGGGACCAATGAAAAACTGTTTTTT. Its protein product is CASSQDPPRGTNEKLFF.

The chain has TRBV2 and TRBJ1-5; TRBD1 is a possible D gene (5 bases). Per the germline V gene, CDR1 is SNHLY and CDR2 is FYNNEI. CDR3 length equals 14 residues. Trimming removed 5 bases at V and 3 bases at J, with 11 bases between. The DNA of the CDR3 is TGTGCCAGCAGTCCCGGACACCTCAATCAGCCCCAGCATTTT. It yields the protein CASSPGHLNQPQHF.

The J gene is TRBJ2-3, the V gene TRBV3-1 (or the pseudogene TRBV3-2), with 8 nucleotides matching TRBD2. The CDR3 covers 15 residues. Germline assignment: CDR1 LGHDT and CDR2 YNNKEL (reference sequence). The V segment lost 2 bases and the J segment 2 bases; nucleotides outside the gene matches: 3. This CDR3 is CASSQRGGYTDTQYF. The CDR3 DNA sequence: TGTGCCAGCAGCCAACGGGGGGGGTACACAGATACGCAGTATTTT.

The chain couples TRBV15 to TRBJ2-3; D possibly corresponds to TRBD2 (6 bases). The CDR3 totals 16 residues. The germline V and J ends were trimmed by 1 base and 2 bases, with 13 bases remaining between them. Germline lookup yields CDR1 LNHNV and CDR2 YYDKDF (reference sequence). The CDR3 region is CATSRGGVPHTDTQYF. The CDR3 DNA is TGTGCCACCAGCAGAGGGGGGGTACCCCACACAGATACGCAGTATTTT.

The chain links TRBV2 to TRBJ1-6; the match to TRBD1 covers 7 bases. CDR3 length: 16 amino acids. Trimming at V came to 6 bases and at J to 4 bases, leaving 9 bases not matched to a gene. Germline V lookup: CDR1 SNHLY, CDR2 FYNNEI. CDR3 loop: CASSQGGFEYNSPLHF. CDR3 nucleotides: TGTGCCAGCAGCCAAGGGGGCTTCGAGTATAATTCACCCCTCCACTTT.

This chain links TRBV5-1 with TRBJ1-2; D is uncertain. Trimming took 6 bases from V and 8 from J, leaving 20 bases between them. The CDR3 sequence is 14 residues long. The germline V gene has CDR1 SGHRS and CDR2 YFSETQ. The DNA of the CDR3 is TGCGCCAGCACCCAGTCTTCCGCGGGGAACGGCTACACCTTC. Its translation is CASTQSSAGNGYTF. Full variable domain (missing parts from reference TRBV5-1 and TRBJ1-2): KAGVTQTPRYLIKTRGQQVTLSCSPISGHRSVSWYQQTPGQGLQFLFEYFSETQRNKGNFPGRFSGRQFSNSRSEMNVSTLELGDSALYLCASTQSSAGNGYTFGSGTRLTVV.

The chain links TRBV7-9 to TRBJ2-7, with D unclear. V gave up 3 bases and J gave up 2 bases, with 8 bases separating them. Germline lookup yields CDR1 SEHNR and CDR2 FQNEAQ (reference sequence). This CDR3 comprises 13 residues. The CDR3 protein is CASSFLTAYEQYF. CDR3 in DNA: TGTGCCAGCAGCTTCTTAACAGCCTACGAGCAGTACTTC.

This chain joins TRBV3-1 (or the pseudogene TRBV3-2) and TRBJ1-2; 9 bases fit TRBD1. The CDR3 runs 13 residues. V shed 5 bases, J shed 8 bases, and the junction held 6 bases outside the gene matches. CDR1 and CDR2 from the germline V gene are LGHDT and YNNKEL (reference sequence). DNA for the CDR3: TGTGCCAGCAGCTGGGGACAGGGTTACGGCTACACCTTC. It translates to CASSWGQGYGYTF.

This chain joins TRBV19 and TRBJ2-7; tentatively, D is TRBD2 (6 bases). Per the germline V gene, CDR1 is LNHDA and CDR2 is SQIVND (reference sequence). Trimming left V 8 bases short and J 3 bases short, with 14 bases between. The CDR3 covers 13 residues. CDR3 in amino acids: CASSSADYYEQYF. The CDR3 nucleotides are TGTGCCAGTTCTAGCGCCGACTACTACGAGCAGTACTTC.

This CDR3 reads CASRQGQGAGANVLTF. The CDR3 DNA reads TGTGCCAGTAGGCAAGGACAGGGGGCTGGGGCCAACGTCCTGACTTTC. The chain carries TRBV19 and TRBJ2-6, with 10 bases matching TRBD1. Germline CDR1 and CDR2: LNHDA and SQIVND (reference sequence). Germline trimming cut 6 bases from V and 2 bases from J; bases unmatched to any gene: 4. This CDR3 comprises 16 residues.

This clone was counted only a few times. The chain employs TRBV28 and TRBJ1-1; a weak D match, TRBD1 (5 bases). Germline lookup yields CDR1 MDHEN and CDR2 SYDVKM. Between the trimmed V and J ends, which lost 2 bases and 3 bases, there was a span of 10 bases. The length of the CDR3 is 14 residues. The DNA of the CDR3 is TGTGCCAGCAGTTTAGGGGGGTGGGACACTGAAGCTTTCTTT. This encodes CASSLGGWDTEAFF.

The genes are TRBV7-2 and TRBJ2-7; 10 bases are a match to TRBD1. The CDR3 covers 14 residues. Germline CDR1 and CDR2: SGHTA and FQGNSA. The trim removed 5 bases at V and 4 bases at J, leaving 5 bases unmatched. The CDR3 DNA is TGTGCCAGCAGCCCGACAGGGGGCGTGTACGAGCAGTACTTC. This encodes CASSPTGGVYEQYF.

This clone turned up a few times. The rearrangement uses TRBV18 and TRBJ2-3; 8 bases line up with TRBD2. Looked up from germline, CDR1 is KGHSH and CDR2 is LQKENI. This CDR3 is 15 amino acids long. V lost 5 bases to trimming and J lost 2 bases; unmatched junction nucleotides: 6. CDR3 sequence: CASSEGSGTTDTQYF. CDR3 in DNA: TGTGCCAGCTCAGAGGGTAGCGGGACCACAGATACGCAGTATTTT. The full variable domain, its missing parts supplied by reference TRBV18 and TRBJ2-3, is NAGVMQNPRHLVRRRGQEARLRCSPMKGHSHVYWYRQLPEEGLKFMVYLQKENIIDESGMPKERFSAEFPKEGPSILRIQQVVRGDSAAYFCASSEGSGTTDTQYFGPGTRLTVL.

The rearrangement uses TRBV6-2 or TRBV6-3 and TRBJ1-5; D is perhaps TRBD1 (5 bases). Trimming removed 6 bases from V and 2 bases from J, with 11 bases in between. The length of the CDR3 is 14 residues. The germline V gene has CDR1 MNHEY and CDR2 SVGEGT. The CDR3 DNA reads TGTGCCAGCAGCCGGGGGAGGGGCAATCAGCCCCAGCATTTT. Translating it yields CASSRGRGNQPQHF.

The chain couples TRBV28 to TRBJ1-6, with D possibly being TRBD1 (6 bases). The germline gives CDR1 MDHEN, CDR2 SYDVKM. V lost 6 bases to trimming and J lost 6 bases, with 9 bases between them. The CDR3 totals 13 residues. The CDR3 protein is CASRDRSNSPLHF. CDR3 sequence (DNA): TGTGCCAGCAGGGACAGATCTAATTCACCCCTCCACTTT.

The CDR3 here is CASSLGLADYEQYF. CDR3 bases: TGTGCCAGCAGCTTGGGACTAGCGGACTACGAGCAGTACTTC. The genes are TRBV5-4 and TRBJ2-7, with 9 bases aligning to TRBD2. Germline V gene data show CDR1 as SGHNT and CDR2 as YYREEE (reference sequence). V dropped 0 bases and J dropped 3; count of bases not matched to a gene: 1. This CDR3 is built from 14 residues. Variable domain in full (rest from reference TRBV5-4 and TRBJ2-7): ETGVTQSPTHLIKTRGQQVTLRCSSQSGHNTVSWYQQALGQGPQFIFQYYREEENGRGNFPPRFSGLQFPNYSSELNVNALELDDSALYLCASSLGLADYEQYFGPGTRLTVT.

The J gene is TRBJ1-1, the V gene TRBV28; 8 bases map to TRBD1. J gave up 0 bases and V 6 bases, and 15 bases lay outside the gene matches. This CDR3 is built from 18 residues. The germline V gene has CDR1 MDHEN and CDR2 SYDVKM. The CDR3 DNA follows: TGTGCCAGCAGCCCTATCGGCAGGGGGCGTTGGGTGAACACTGAAGCTTTCTTT. It yields the protein CASSPIGRGRWVNTEAFF.

The chain joins TRBV5-6 to TRBJ2-3; TRBD1 matches at 7 bases. This CDR3 contains 16 residues. The V gene's germline CDR1 is SGHDT and CDR2 YYEEEE. Trimming cost V 4 bases and J 7 bases; bases outside gene matches: 15. The DNA of the CDR3 is TGTGCCAGCAGCCCCGACTCCGACAGGGTAGTCTATACGCAGTATTTT. This translates into CASSPDSDRVVYTQYF.

The V call is TRBV3-1 (or the pseudogene TRBV3-2), the J call TRBJ2-7; 10 bases map to TRBD1. The germline CDR1 and CDR2 sequences are LGHDT and YNNKEL (reference sequence). Losses at the gene ends were 3 bases for V and 4 bases for J; bases not matched to a gene: 6. This CDR3 spans 15 amino acids. The CDR3 DNA follows: TGTGCCAGCAGCCACTCCGGGACAGGGGTTTACGAGCAGTACTTC. Translation gives CASSHSGTGVYEQYF.

The chain recombines TRBV6-5 with TRBJ1-2, with D unclear. Germline loops: CDR1 MNHEY, CDR2 SVGAGI. The CDR3 has 15 residues. Trimming removed 7 bases from V and 1 base from J, with 16 bases in between. CDR3 nucleotides: TGTGCCAGCAAGTCACGGAGAGTCCTTAACTATGGCTACACCTTC. This sequence encodes CASKSRRVLNYGYTF.

CDR3 in amino acids: CAIRFPGGNEQFF. DNA for the CDR3: TGTGCCATCCGTTTCCCCGGGGGCAATGAGCAGTTCTTC. The chain has TRBV10-3 and TRBJ2-1; TRBD2 is a possible D gene (6 bases). Per the germline V gene, CDR1 is ENHRY and CDR2 is SYGVKD. Trimming cost V 8 bases and J 6 bases, with 14 bases left between them. CDR3 length equals 13 residues.

V is TRBV7-9 and J is TRBJ1-1; D might be TRBD1 (6 bases). Trimming shortened V by 5 bases and J by 4 bases, and 17 bases separated the two germline ends. Germline V CDR1 and CDR2: SEHNR, FQNEAQ (reference sequence). The length of the CDR3 is 15 residues. CDR3 bases: TGTGCCAGCAGCCCTAGGGGGGGAGGTAGCACTGAAGCTTTCTTT. Translation gives CASSPRGGGSTEAFF.

This chain uses TRBV2 with TRBJ2-7, with 8 nucleotides matching TRBD2. The CDR3 is 15 amino acids. V lost 7 bases and J lost 0; bases outside the gene matches: 8. The germline CDR1 and CDR2 sequences are SNHLY and FYNNEI. DNA for the CDR3: TGTGCCAGCACTTTCAGCGGGGGTGGCTCCTACGAGCAGTACTTC. Amino acid sequence: CASTFSGGGSYEQYF. Based on the CDR3 plus reference TRBV2 and TRBJ2-7, the full variable domain is EPEVTQTPSHQVTQMGQEVILRCVPISNHLYFYWYRQILGQKVEFLVSFYNNEISEKSEIFDDQFSVERPDGSNFTLKIRSTKLEDSAMYFCASTFSGGGSYEQYFGPGTRLTVT.